This TCR beta chain comes out of a study of T cells in Graves' hyperthyroidism and ophthalmopathy. General study points: A 13 V-J signature model discriminated ophthalmopathy versus stable hyperthyroidism.

Ophthalmopathy patients had Clinical Activity Score at least 3, NOSPECS grade at least 4, duration under 3 months. The study left out patients who had uncontrolled infection, other autoimmune disease, pregnancy or lactation. Around 9.8 ml fresh peripheral blood yielded the PBMCs. This clonotype was seen more than once but under ten times. Its antigen remains unidentified. Amplified TCR beta CDR3 regions came from RNA transcripts. The TCR CDR3 first-round RT-PCR relied on the HTBI primer set. Each CDR3 protein is one row after TCRdb ran MiXCR on the multiplex PCR reads. The data hold some 570,000 distinct CDR3 sequences, with roughly 15% observed a single time. The clonotype originates from a woman aged 18-29 years with Graves' ophthalmopathy. Sample: blood.

Here the CDR3 DNA reads TGTGCCAGCACCAACCACCAGGAGGGTGTCCCCCTCCACTTT. This sequence encodes CASTNHQEGVPLHF. V and J are TRBV28 and TRBJ1-6; D gene uncertain. With 7 bases removed from V and 13 bases from J, the gap between germline ends came to 20 bases. The CDR3 has 14 amino acids. Per germline, CDR1 MDHEN and CDR2 SYDVKM.